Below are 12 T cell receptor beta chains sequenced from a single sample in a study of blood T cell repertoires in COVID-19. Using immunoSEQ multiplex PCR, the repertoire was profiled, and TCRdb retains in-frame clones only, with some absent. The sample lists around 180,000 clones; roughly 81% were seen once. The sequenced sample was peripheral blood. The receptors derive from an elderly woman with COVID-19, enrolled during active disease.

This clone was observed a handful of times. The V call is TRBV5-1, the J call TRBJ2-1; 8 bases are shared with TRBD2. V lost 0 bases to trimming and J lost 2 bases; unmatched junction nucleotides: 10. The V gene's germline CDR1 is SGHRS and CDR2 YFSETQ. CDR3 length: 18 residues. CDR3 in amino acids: CASSLVPPTSGTYNEQFF. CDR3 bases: TGCGCCAGCAGCTTGGTCCCCCCTACTAGCGGAACCTACAATGAGCAGTTCTTC.

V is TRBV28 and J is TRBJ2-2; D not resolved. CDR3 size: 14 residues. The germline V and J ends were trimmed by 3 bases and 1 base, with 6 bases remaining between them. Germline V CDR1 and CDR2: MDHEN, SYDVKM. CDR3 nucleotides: TGTGCCAGCAGTTTGCGCCAGAACACCGGGGAGCTGTTTTTT. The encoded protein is CASSLRQNTGELFF.

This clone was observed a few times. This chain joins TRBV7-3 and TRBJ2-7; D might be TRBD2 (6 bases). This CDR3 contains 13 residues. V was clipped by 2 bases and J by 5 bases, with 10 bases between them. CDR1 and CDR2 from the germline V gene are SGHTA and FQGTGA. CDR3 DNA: TGTGCCAGCAGCTTAGCCAGGGAGGACGAGCAGTACTTC. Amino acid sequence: CASSLAREDEQYF.

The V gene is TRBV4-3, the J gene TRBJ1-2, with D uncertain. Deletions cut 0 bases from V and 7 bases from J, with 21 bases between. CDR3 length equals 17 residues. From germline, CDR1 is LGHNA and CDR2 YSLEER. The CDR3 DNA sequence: TGCGCCAGCAGCCAAGAGGCTGGGCTTACTCCCTTTATTGGCTACACCTTC. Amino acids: CASSQEAGLTPFIGYTF.

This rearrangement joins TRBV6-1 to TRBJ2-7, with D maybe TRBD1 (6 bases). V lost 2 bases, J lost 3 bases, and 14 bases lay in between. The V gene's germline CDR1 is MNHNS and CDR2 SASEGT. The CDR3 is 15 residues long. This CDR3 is CASSERTATYYEQYF. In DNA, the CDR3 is TGTGCCAGCAGTGAACGGACAGCCACCTACTACGAGCAGTACTTC.

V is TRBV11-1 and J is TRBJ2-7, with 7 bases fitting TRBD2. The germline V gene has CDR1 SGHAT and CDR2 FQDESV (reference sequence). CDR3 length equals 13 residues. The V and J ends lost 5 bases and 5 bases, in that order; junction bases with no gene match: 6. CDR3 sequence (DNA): TGTGCCAGCAGCCCAAGCGGGATCCACGAGCAGTACTTC. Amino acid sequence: CASSPSGIHEQYF. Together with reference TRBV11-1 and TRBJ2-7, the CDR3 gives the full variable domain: EAEVAQSPRYKITEKSQAVAFWCDPISGHATLYWYRQILGQGPELLVQFQDESVVDDSQLPKDRFSAERLKGVDSTLKIQPAELGDSAMYLCASSPSGIHEQYFGPGTRLTVT.

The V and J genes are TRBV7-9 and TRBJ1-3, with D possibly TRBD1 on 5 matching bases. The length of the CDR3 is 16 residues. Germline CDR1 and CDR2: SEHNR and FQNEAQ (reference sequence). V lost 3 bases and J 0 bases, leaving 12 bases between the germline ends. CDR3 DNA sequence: TGTGCCAGCAGCTTGGGCGGGGACGTCTCTGGAAACACCATATATTTT. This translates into CASSLGGDVSGNTIYF.

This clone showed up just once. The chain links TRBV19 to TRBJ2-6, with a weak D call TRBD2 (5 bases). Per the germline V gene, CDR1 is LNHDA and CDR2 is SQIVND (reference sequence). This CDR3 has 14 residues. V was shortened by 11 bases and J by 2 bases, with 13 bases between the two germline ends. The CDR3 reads CASWDSAGANVLTF. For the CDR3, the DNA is TGTGCCTCATGGGATAGCGCTGGGGCCAACGTCCTGACTTTC.

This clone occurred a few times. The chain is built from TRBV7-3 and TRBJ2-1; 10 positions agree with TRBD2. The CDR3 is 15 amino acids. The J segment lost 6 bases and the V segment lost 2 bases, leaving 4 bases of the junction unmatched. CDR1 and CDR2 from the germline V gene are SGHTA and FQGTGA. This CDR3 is CASSLELAGSNEQFF. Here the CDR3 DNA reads TGTGCCAGCAGCTTAGAACTAGCGGGGAGCAATGAGCAGTTCTTC.

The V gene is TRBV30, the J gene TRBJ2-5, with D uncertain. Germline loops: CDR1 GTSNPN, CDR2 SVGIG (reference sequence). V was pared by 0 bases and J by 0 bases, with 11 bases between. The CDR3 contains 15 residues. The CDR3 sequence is CAWSVPTLYQETQYF. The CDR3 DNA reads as TGTGCCTGGAGTGTCCCGACACTGTACCAAGAGACCCAGTACTTC.

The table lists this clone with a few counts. CDR3 sequence: CASSPPGQGAREQYF. The CDR3 region has the DNA TGTGCCAGCAGTCCGCCGGGACAGGGGGCTCGAGAGCAGTACTTC. The V call is TRBV6-6, the J call TRBJ2-7; 12 bases are shared with TRBD1. Per germline, CDR1 MNHNY and CDR2 SVGAGI (reference sequence). This CDR3 contains 15 residues. V was pared by 5 bases and J by 7 bases, with 9 bases of the junction left unmatched.

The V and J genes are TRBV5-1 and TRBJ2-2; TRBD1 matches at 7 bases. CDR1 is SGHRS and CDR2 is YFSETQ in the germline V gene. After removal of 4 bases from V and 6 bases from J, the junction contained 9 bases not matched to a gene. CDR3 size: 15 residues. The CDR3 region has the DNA TGCGCCAGCAGCCCGGGACAGTCTGAAGCCGGGGAGCTGTTTTTT. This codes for CASSPGQSEAGELFF.